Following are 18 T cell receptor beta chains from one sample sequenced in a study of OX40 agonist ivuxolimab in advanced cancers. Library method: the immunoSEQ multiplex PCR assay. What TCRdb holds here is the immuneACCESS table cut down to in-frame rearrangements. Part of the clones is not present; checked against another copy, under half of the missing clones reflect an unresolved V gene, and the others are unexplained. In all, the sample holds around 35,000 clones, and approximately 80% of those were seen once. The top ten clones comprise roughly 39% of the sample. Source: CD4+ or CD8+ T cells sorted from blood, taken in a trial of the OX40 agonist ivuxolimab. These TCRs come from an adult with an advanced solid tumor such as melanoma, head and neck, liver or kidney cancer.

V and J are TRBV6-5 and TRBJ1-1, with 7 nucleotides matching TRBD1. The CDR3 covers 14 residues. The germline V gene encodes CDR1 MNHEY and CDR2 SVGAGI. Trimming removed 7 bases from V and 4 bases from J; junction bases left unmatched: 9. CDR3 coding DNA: TGTGCCAGCATCCCGGGAGCAGGGGGCACTGAAGCTTTCTTT. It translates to CASIPGAGGTEAFF.

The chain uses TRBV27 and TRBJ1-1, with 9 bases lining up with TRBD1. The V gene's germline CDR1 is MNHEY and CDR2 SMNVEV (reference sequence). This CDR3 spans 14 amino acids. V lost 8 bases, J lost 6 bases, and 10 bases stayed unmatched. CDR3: CASGMDRGWPEAFF. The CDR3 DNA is TGTGCCAGCGGAATGGACAGGGGTTGGCCTGAAGCTTTCTTT.

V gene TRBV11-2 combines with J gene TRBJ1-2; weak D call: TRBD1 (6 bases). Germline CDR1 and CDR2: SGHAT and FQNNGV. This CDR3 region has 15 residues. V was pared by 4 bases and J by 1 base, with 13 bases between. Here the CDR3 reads CASSSSGAGNYGYTF. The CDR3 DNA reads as TGTGCCAGCAGCTCTTCGGGGGCCGGTAACTATGGCTACACCTTC.

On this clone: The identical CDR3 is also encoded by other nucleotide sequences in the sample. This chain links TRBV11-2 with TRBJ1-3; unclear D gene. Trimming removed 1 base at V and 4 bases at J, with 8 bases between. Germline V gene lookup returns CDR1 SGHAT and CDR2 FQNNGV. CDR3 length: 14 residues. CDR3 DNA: TGTGCCAGCAGCTTAGGAGGGTCAGGAAACACCATATATTTT. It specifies CASSLGGSGNTIYF.

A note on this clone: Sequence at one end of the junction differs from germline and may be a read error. CDR3 coding DNA: TGTGCCAGCACTGAAGACAGGCCCTACGAGCAGTACTTC. Translating it yields CASTEDRPYEQYF. The chain links TRBV6-1 to TRBJ2-7, with D perhaps matching TRBD1 (6 bases). The CDR3 contains 13 residues. Germline-derived CDR1 and CDR2 are MNHNS and SASEGT.

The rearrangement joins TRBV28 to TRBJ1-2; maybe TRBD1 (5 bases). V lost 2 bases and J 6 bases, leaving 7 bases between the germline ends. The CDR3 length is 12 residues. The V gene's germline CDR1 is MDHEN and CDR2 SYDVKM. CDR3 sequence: CASSLAGDGYTF. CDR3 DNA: TGTGCCAGCAGTTTAGCGGGGGATGGCTACACCTTC.

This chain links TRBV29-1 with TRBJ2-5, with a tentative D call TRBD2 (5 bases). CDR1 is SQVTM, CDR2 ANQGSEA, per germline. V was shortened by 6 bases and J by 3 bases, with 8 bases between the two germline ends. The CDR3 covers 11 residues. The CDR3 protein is CSVAGKETQYF. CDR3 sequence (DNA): TGCAGCGTAGCCGGGAAAGAGACCCAGTACTTC.

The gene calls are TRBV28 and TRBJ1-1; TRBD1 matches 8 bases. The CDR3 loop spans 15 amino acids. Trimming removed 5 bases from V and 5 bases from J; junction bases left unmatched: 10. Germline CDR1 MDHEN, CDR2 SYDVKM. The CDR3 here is CASSTPDRVGTEAFF. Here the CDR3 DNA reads TGTGCCAGCAGTACTCCGGACAGGGTGGGAACTGAAGCTTTCTTT.

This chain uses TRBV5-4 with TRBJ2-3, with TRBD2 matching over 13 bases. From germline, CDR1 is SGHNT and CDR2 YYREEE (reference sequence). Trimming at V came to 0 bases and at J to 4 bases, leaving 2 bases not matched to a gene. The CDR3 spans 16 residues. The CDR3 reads CASSLGTSGRADTQYF. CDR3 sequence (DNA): TGTGCCAGCAGCTTGGGTACTAGCGGGAGGGCAGATACGCAGTATTTT.

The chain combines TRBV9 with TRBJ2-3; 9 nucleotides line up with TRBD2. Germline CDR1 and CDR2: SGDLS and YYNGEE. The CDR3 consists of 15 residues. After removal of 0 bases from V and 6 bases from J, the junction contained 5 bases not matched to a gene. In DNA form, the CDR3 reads TGTGCCAGCAGCGTAGGTAGCGGGAGTGGGGATACGCAGTATTTT. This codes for CASSVGSGSGDTQYF. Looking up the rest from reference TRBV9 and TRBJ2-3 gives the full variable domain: DSGVTQTPKHLITATGQRVTLRCSPRSGDLSVYWYQQSLDQGLQFLIQYYNGEERAKGNILERFSAQQFPDLHSELNLSSLELGDSALYFCASSVGSGSGDTQYFGPGTRLTVL.

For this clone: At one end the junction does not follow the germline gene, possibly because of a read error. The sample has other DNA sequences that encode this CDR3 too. Written as DNA, the CDR3 is TGCGCCAGCAGCCCCAACGGGGTTGTGGCGGGAGTGGGGAATGAGCAGTTCTTC. Its translation: CASSPNGVVAGVGNEQFF. The chain has TRBV13 and TRBJ2-1, with 7 positions matching TRBD2. The CDR3 totals 18 residues. The germline gives CDR1 PRHDT, CDR2 FYEKMQ (reference sequence).

In DNA, the CDR3 is TGTGCCAGCAGCCAAGGCCAAGGGGATACGCAGTATTTT. Translation gives CASSQGQGDTQYF. The chain recombines TRBV4-2 with TRBJ2-3; D gene ambiguous. The CDR3 has 13 residues. With 1 base removed from V and 6 bases from J, the gap between germline ends came to 8 bases. The germline gives CDR1 LGHNA, CDR2 YNFKEQ.

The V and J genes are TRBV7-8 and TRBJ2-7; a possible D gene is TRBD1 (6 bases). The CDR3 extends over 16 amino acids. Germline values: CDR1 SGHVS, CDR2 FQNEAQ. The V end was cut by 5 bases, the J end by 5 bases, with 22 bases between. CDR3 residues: CASSKGLRGFTDEQYF. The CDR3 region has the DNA TGTGCCAGCAGCAAGGGGTTGAGGGGGTTTACGGACGAGCAGTACTTC.

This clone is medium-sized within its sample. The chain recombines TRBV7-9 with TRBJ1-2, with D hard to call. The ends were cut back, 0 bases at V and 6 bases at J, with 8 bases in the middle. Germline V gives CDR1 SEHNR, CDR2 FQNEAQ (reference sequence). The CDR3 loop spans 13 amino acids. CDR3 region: CASSLAMSDGYTF. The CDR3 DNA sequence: TGTGCCAGCAGCTTAGCTATGTCCGATGGCTACACCTTC.

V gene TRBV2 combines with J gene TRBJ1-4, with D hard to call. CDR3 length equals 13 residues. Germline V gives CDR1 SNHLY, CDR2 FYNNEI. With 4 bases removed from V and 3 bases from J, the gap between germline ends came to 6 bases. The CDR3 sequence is CASSVRSNEKLFF. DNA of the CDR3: TGTGCCAGCAGTGTTCGGTCTAATGAAAAACTGTTTTTT.

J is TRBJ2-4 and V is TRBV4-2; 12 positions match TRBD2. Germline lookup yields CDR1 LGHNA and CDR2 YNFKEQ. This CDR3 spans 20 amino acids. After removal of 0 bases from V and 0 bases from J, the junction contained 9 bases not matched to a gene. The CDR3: CASSQDELAGGTLAKNIQYF. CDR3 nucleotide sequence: TGTGCCAGCAGCCAAGATGAACTAGCGGGGGGAACCCTAGCCAAAAACATTCAGTACTTC.

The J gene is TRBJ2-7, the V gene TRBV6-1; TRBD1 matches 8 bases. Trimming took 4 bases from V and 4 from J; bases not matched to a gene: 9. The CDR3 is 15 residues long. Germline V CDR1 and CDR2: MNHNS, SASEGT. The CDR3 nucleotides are TGTGCCAGCAGTGGAGGACAGGGACTCCGATACGAGCAGTACTTC. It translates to CASSGGQGLRYEQYF.

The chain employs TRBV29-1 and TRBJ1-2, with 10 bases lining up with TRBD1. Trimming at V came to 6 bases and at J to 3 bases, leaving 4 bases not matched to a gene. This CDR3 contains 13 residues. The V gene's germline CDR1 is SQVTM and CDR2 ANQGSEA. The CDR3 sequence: CSVRDRGDYGYTF. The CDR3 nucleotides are TGCAGCGTCCGGGACAGGGGTGACTATGGCTACACCTTC. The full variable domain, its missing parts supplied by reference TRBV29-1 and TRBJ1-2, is SAVISQKPSRDICQRGTSLTIQCQVDSQVTMMFWYRQQPGQSLTLIATANQGSEATYESGFVIDKFPISRPNLTFSTLTVSNMSPEDSSIYLCSVRDRGDYGYTFGSGTRLTVV.